This T cell receptor beta chain originates from a study of blood T cell repertoires in COVID-19. At the level of the study: The United States, Italy and Spain supplied acute and convalescent COVID-19 samples.

Seattle enrolled patients during active infection and tracked them longitudinally. Produced via immunoSEQ multiplex PCR; TCRdb's table is partial and in-frame only. The data show approximately 50,000 clones, 82% seen once. Trimming removed 3 bases from V and 9 bases from J; junction bases left unmatched: 5. The CDR3 loop spans 14 amino acids. Germline V lookup: CDR1 LGHNA, CDR2 YSLEER. This rearrangement joins TRBV4-3 to TRBJ1-6; 7 positions match TRBD1. The source is a man of 80 years or more with COVID-19, enrolled during active disease. Source material: peripheral blood. CDR3 DNA sequence: TGCGCCAGCAGCCACCCTGGGACAGCTTCACCCCTCCACTTT. Its protein is CASSHPGTASPLHF.